This T cell receptor (beta chain) was obtained from a study of T cell responses to AZD1222 COVID-19 vaccine. About this clone: Its matching antigen is unknown.

Broader study findings: CD4 TCRs associated with vaccination spanned spike, dominating at 160-218 and 743-854. The donors showed a predominance of white British ancestry and of females, with possible underestimation of clonal diversity. Nearly half of spike-specific TCRs reportedly target unmutated variant regions.

Germline CDR1 and CDR2: SQVTM and ANQGSEA. The V and J ends lost 5 bases and 0 bases respectively, with 16 bases between them. The CDR3 is 15 residues long. Here immunoSEQ multiplex PCR was the method, and the copy in TCRdb shows in-frame clones only, minus some. The table lists roughly 110,000 clones, approximately 90% of them singletons. Second doses that came at about 4 or about 12 weeks were put together. The specimen was peripheral blood, collected 28 days after the second AZD1222 dose. The source is an adult who received the AZD1222 COVID-19 vaccine. V and J are TRBV29-1 and TRBJ2-5; D is ambiguous. CDR3 loop: CSVRVGVWYQETQYF. For the CDR3, the DNA is TGCAGCGTTCGAGTTGGGGTATGGTACCAAGAGACCCAGTACTTC.